Following are 5 T cell receptor beta chains from one sample sequenced in a study of blood T cells in healthy people across ages. Combining a sample-barcoded 5' primer with a J-beta primer mix, a second PCR ran for about 6 to 12 cycles. TCRdb reprocessed the 5' RACE reads via MiXCR and lists one record per CDR3 protein. The sample yields 1.5 million to 2 million distinct CDR3 sequences, roughly 52% seen once. What was sequenced was blood. The receptors were gathered from a woman in her thirties or forties in good health.

The V call is TRBV5-6, the J call TRBJ2-3; D is unclear. This CDR3 is built from 13 residues. Germline V CDR1 and CDR2: SGHDT, YYEEEE. Trimming cost V 0 bases and J 8 bases, with 10 bases left between them. The CDR3 sequence: CASSLASGPTQYF. CDR3 DNA sequence: TGTGCCAGCAGCTTGGCTTCAGGCCCTACGCAGTATTTT.

The rearrangement joins TRBV29-1 to TRBJ2-7, with a possible D match to TRBD1 (6 bases). The CDR3 has 13 amino acids. V was pared by 5 bases and J by 6 bases, with 17 bases between. Germline CDR1 SQVTM, CDR2 ANQGSEA. The CDR3 reads CSVFSGQHVEQYF. In DNA, the CDR3 is TGCAGCGTTTTCTCGGGACAACACGTCGAGCAGTACTTC.

With regard to this clonotype: An end of the junction does not agree with germline; a read error may underlie this. The chain has TRBV4-2 and TRBJ2-7; 11 positions match TRBD2. The CDR3 totals 17 residues. Germline V gives CDR1 LGHNA, CDR2 YNFKEQ. CDR3 nucleotides: TGTACCAGCAGCCAAGATCCGACTAGCGGGGTTCATTACGAGCAGTACTTC. This sequence encodes CTSSQDPTSGVHYEQYF.

This clonotype was picked up a small number of times. This chain links TRBV6-5 with TRBJ1-2; 11 bases line up with TRBD1. There are 16 residues in the CDR3. J gave up 0 bases and V 2 bases, and 2 bases lay outside the gene matches. Germline values: CDR1 MNHEY, CDR2 SVGAGI. The CDR3 protein is CASSYVGQGANYGYTF. CDR3 nucleotides: TGTGCCAGCAGTTACGTGGGACAGGGGGCTAACTATGGCTACACCTTC.

There are a few counts of this clonotype. V and J are TRBV15 and TRBJ1-2; no clear D gene. The V and J ends lost 3 bases and 7 bases respectively, with 15 bases between them. This CDR3 is built from 14 residues. Germline V gene lookup returns CDR1 LNHNV and CDR2 YYDKDF (reference sequence). CDR3 region: CATSSPTEQPGYTF. As DNA, the CDR3 is TGTGCCACCAGCAGTCCGACGGAGCAACCTGGCTACACCTTC.